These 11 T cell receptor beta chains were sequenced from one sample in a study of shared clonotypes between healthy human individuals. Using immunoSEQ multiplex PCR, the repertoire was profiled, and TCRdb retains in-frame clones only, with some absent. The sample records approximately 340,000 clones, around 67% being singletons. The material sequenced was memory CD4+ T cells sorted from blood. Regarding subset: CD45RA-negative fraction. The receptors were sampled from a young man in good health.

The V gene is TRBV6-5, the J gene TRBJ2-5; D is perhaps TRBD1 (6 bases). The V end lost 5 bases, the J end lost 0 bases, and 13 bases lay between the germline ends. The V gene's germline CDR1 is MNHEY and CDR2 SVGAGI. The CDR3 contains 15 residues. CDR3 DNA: TGTGCCAGCAGTAGGACAGTTTTTTACCAAGAGACCCAGTACTTC. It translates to CASSRTVFYQETQYF.

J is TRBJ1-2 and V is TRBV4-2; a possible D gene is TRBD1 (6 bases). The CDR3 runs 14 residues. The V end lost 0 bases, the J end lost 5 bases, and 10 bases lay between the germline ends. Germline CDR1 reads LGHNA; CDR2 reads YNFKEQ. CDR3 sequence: CASSQDAGDYGYTF. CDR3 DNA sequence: TGTGCCAGCAGCCAAGATGCAGGGGATTATGGCTACACCTTC.

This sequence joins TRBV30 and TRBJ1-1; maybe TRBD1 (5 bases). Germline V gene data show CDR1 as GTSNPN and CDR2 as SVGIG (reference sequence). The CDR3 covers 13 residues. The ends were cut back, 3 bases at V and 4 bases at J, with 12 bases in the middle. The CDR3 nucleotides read TGTGCCTGGAGCGGGGGTGGAAGCACTGAAGCTTTCTTT. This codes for CAWSGGGSTEAFF. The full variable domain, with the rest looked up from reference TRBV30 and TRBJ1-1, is SQTIHQWPATLVQPVGSPLSLECTVEGTSNPNLYWYRQAAGRGLQLLFYSVGIGQISSEVPQNLSASRPQDRQFILSSKKLLLSDSGFYLCAWSGGGSTEAFFGQGTRLTVV.

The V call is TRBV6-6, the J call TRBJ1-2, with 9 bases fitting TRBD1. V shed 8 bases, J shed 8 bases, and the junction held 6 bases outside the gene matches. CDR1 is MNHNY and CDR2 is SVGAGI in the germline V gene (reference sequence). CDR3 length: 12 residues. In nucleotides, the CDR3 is TGTGCCAGCCACGGACAGGGGAGAGGCTACACCTTC. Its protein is CASHGQGRGYTF.

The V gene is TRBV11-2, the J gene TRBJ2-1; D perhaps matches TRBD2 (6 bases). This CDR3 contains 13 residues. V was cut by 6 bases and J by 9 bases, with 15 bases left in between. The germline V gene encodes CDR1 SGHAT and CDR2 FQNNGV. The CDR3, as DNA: TGTGCCAGCAGGCCTACTAGCCTCGGTGAGCAGTTCTTC. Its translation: CASRPTSLGEQFF.

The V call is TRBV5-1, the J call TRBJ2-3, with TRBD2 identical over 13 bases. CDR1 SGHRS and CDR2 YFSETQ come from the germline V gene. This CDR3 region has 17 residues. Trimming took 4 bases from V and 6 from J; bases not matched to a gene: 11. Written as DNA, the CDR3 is TGCGCCAGCAGCATCTCCGGGACTAGCGGGATAATGGATACGCAGTATTTT. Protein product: CASSISGTSGIMDTQYF.

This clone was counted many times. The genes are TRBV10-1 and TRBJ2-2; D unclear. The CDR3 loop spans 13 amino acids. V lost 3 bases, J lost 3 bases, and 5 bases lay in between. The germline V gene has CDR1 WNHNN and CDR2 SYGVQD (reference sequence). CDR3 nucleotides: TGCGCCAGCAGTGACAGATACACCGGGGAGCTGTTTTTT. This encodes CASSDRYTGELFF.

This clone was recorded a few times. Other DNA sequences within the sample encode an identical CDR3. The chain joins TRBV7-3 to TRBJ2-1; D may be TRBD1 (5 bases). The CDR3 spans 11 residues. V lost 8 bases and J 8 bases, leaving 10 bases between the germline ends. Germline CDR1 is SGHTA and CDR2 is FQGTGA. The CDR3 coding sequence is TGTGCCAGCGCTCAGGGCGATGAGCAGTTCTTC. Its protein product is CASAQGDEQFF. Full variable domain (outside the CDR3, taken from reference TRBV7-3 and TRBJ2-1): GAGVSQTPSNKVTEKGKYVELRCDPISGHTALYWYRQSLGQGPEFLIYFQGTGAADDSGLPNDRFFAVRPEGSVSTLKIQRTERGDSAVYLCASAQGDEQFFGPGTRLTVL.

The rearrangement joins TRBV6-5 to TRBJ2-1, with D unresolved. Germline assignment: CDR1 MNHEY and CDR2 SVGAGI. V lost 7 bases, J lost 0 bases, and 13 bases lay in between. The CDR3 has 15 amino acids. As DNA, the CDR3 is TGTGCCAGCACCCCCGATACTTCCTCCTACAATGAGCAGTTCTTC. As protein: CASTPDTSSYNEQFF.

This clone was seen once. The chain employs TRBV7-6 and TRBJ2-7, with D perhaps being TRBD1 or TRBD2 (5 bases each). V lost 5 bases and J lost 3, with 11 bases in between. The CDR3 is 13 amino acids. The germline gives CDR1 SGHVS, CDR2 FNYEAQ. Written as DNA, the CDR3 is TGTGCCAGCAGCCCTCGGGGCGGCTACGAGCAGTACTTC. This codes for CASSPRGGYEQYF.

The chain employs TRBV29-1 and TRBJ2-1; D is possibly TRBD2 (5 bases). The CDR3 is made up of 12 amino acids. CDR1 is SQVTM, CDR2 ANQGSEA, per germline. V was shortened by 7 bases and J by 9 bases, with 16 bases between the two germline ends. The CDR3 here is CSAGLQDGEQFF. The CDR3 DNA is TGCAGCGCCGGACTCCAGGACGGTGAGCAGTTCTTC.